This T cell receptor (beta chain) was identified in a study of T-cell memory formation after mild COVID-19. Findings and limits, study-wide: There was a balanced CD4/CD8 profile in clones contracting day 15 to 85, and later expanders leaned CD4+. Among CD4+ contracting clones, most were CM and EM, and CD8+ ones EMRA.

The germline gives CDR1 LNHNV, CDR2 YYDKDF (reference sequence). This CDR3 contains 16 residues. With 4 bases removed from V and 0 bases from J, the gap between germline ends came to 13 bases. In TCRdb, the 5' RACE reads were re-called with MiXCR into one record per CDR3 protein. Here the sample spans just under 550,000 distinct CDR3 sequences, roughly 22% being singletons. This clonotype appeared many times. The antigen remains undetermined. Sequencing input: PBMCs or a T cell subset sorted from them (not recorded which). This TCR came from an adult woman who had mild COVID-19 (a few samples of this study predate the infection). Cell type and time point are not known. The gene calls are TRBV15 and TRBJ2-1; possible D gene TRBD1, 6 bases. CDR3 nucleotides: TGTGCCACCAGCAAACTCCTAGGGGGCTCCTACAATGAGCAGTTCTTC. It encodes CATSKLLGGSYNEQFF.